This T cell receptor (beta chain) derives from a study of beta chain features in type 1 diabetes (dated by TCRdb to 2017 to 2018). Background on the whole study: Patients and healthy donors did not differ in mean age, gender distribution, total cell number or subset yield. A total of roughly 100 million sorted cells were examined across all samples, and the number of cells per subset was strongly correlated with RNA yield. The study compared TCRB repertoires of sorted circulating CD4+ T cell subsets between recently diagnosed type 1 diabetes patients and matched healthy donors. Whereas all 30 or so donors provided naive and central memory subsets, regulatory and stem cell-like memory subsets were isolated from just 8 patients and about eight healthy donors.

Comments on this clone: Which antigen it targets is not known. Base qualities are not recorded, but no much larger clone differs from it by a single base.

What the authors observed across the whole study: Naive, central memory and regulatory TCRB repertoires appeared more similar among patients than among healthy donors. At VDJ recombination sites, patients with type 1 diabetes made fewer insertions and deleted more nucleotides, a pattern implying thymic rearrangement abnormalities. PCR may preferentially amplify shorter templates, but because patient and control samples were amplified and corrected together, any resulting skew would affect both groups equally. In all four CD4+ subsets, TCRB CDR3 length was moderately but significantly shorter in type 1 diabetes patients. Because small numbers of individuals were included in the HLA sub-analyses, any influence of HLA type on TCRB rearrangement was left unresolved. Sequencing cDNA rather than genomic DNA could over-represent highly expressing activated cells, although activation and CD3 levels did not differ between groups.

Each donor gave one peripheral blood draw, around 0.12 L on average, collected into heparinised tubes. Using a panel that included CD45RO, CCR7, CD25, CD127, CD95 and CD27, naive, central memory, regulatory and stem cell-like memory CD4+ T cells were sorted on a BD FACSAria II. Purity was above 98% for every sorted population. PBMCs were isolated right away by Lymphoprep density gradient centrifugation and were stained directly, without culture. Samples were stained and sorted in pairs, with one healthy donor and one patient per experiment, so that batch effects were minimized. CDR1 is given as SGHDN and CDR2 as FVKESK, both from the germline V gene. V lost 3 bases and J lost 10 bases; the stretch between them is 12 bases long. Spanning cysteine to phenylalanine, the CDR3 consists of 12 amino acids. Of the read, only the CDR3 DNA is kept; its 36 bases are in frame from base 1. The High Capacity cDNA Reverse Transcription Kit was used to reverse transcribe all of the isolated RNA, meaning that expressed TCRB transcripts were what got sequenced. Deep immunoSEQ sequencing was applied to naive, central memory and regulatory T cell samples, giving an average of roughly 3.5 million total reads per sample. Sorted cells were lysed in RLT buffer and RNA was extracted with DNase-treated RNeasy Micro or Mini kits, depending on cell number. To prevent cross-contamination, each cell subset was processed individually, whereas patient and healthy donor samples were processed jointly. Using the immunoSEQ multiplex PCR, TCRB sequences were amplified from cDNA into 87-bp fragments spanning the CDR3 region. Sequencing of the amplicons was done on the Illumina HiSeq platform. As for the original processing: PCR bias was corrected computationally using synthetic template baselines, and reads within Hamming distance 2 were collapsed, with unmergeable singletons discarded. By aligning reads against IMGT, V, D and J genes, CDR3 length, and insertions or deletions at six rearrangement sites were assigned. Clonotype counts were normalized to sorted cell number within each subset before computing true diversity and Gini coefficients with the tcR R package. The overlap coefficient, calculated on TCRB nucleotide sequences, was used to measure repertoire sharing. Out-of-frame TCRB sequences from naive cells were analyzed as a proxy for the pre-selection repertoire. TCRdb re-hosts the immuneACCESS table, in-frame sequences only. Its copies lack some clones; in the studies checked, an unresolved V gene accounts for under half of them, and the cause for the rest is not known. D and trimming come from the DNA, and the V and J calls and clone size come from that table. In this sample the table shows about 700,000 clones, 10% to 15% of which occur a single time. The biggest ten clones account for less than 0.025% of the sample.

Here the chain combines TRBV14 and TRBJ1-1; the D gene is not confidently resolved. The sequenced sample was naive CD4+ T cells from blood. Taken with the paper, the label for cell subset or site translates to: true naive CD4+ T cells. The receptor's source is a man in his late teens or twenties with type 1 diabetes. The DNA reads as follows: TGTGCCAGCAGCCAGAACAGCGTGAGAGCTTTCTTT. Its coded protein is CASSQNSVRAFF.